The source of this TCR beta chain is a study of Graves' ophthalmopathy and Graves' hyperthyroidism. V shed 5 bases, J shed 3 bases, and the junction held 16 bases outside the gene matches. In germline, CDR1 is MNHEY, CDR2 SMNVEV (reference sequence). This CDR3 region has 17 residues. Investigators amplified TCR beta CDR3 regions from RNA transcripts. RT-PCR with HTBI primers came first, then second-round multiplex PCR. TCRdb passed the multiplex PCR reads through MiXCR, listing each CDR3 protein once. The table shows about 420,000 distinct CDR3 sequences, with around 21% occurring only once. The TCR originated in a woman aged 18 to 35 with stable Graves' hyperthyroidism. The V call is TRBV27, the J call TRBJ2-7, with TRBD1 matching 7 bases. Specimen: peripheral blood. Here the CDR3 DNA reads TGTGCCAGCAGTCCCATAACAGGGACAGAAAATATCTACGAGCAGTACTTC. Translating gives CASSPITGTENIYEQYF.